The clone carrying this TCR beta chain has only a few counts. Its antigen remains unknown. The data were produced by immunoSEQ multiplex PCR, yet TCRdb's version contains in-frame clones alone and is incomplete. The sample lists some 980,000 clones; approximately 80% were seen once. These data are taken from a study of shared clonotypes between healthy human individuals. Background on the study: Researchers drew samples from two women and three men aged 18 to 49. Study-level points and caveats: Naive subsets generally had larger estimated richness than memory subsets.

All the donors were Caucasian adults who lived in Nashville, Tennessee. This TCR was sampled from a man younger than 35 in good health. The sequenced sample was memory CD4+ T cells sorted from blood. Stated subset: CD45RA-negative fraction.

The CDR3 spells CASSVDFGTYEQYF. As DNA, the CDR3 is TGTGCCAGCAGCGTGGACTTCGGAACCTACGAGCAGTACTTC. The genes are TRBV7-2 and TRBJ2-7; D is possibly TRBD2 (5 bases). This CDR3 is built from 14 residues. Trimming took 5 bases from V and 2 from J, leaving 13 bases between them. Germline loops: CDR1 SGHTA, CDR2 FQGNSA.